Listed here is a single T cell receptor beta chain. This clone was seen a few times. The antigen this receptor binds is unknown. Base qualities are not at hand, and no much larger clone is one base apart. Other DNA sequences in the sample encode the same CDR3. The library came from the immunoSEQ multiplex PCR assay. For most patients, genomic DNA was isolated with the Qiagen DNeasy Blood and Tissue Kit and shipped frozen to Adaptive Biotechnologies for TCR sequencing. For most patients, genomic DNA was subjected to high-throughput TCR-beta CDR3 sequencing by Adaptive Biotechnologies. Per the source publication's procedure: Adaptive's ImmunoSEQ software supplied the TCR sequencing data for under 20 patients, while MiXCR and VDJtools were used to process a few other patients. CD4 versus CD8 sorting errors were corrected by removing sequences found in both subsets at a frequency ratio below 5:1. CDR3 nucleotide sequences shared between donor and recipient were removed because their origin could not be assigned. At least 2-fold expansion over unstimulated cells and a minimum CFSE-low frequency of 0.002% (template counts) or 0.001% (read counts) were required for clones to be classified as alloreactive. Mappable clones were those detected in sequenced pre-transplant spleen, lymph node, or MLR CFSE-low populations of the donor or recipient. The cumulative frequency of alloreactive clones was calculated as a percentage of all sequences, weighted by copy number. TCRdb retrieved this table from immuneACCESS and kept in-frame rearrangements only. Not all clones are present; in checked studies, unresolved V genes account for under half, and no reason is known for the remainder. V, J and clone size are those of that table, while D and trimming were read from the DNA. The table for this sample lists under 100,000 clones; approximately 80% of them were counted only once. The ten largest clonotypes hold 0.75% to 0.85% of the sample.

The cysteine opens and the phenylalanine closes a CDR3 of 13 amino acids. Kept here is only the CDR3 DNA, which spans 39 bases and is read in frame from base 1. V was cut back by 3 bases and J by 2 bases, leaving a gap of 7 bases between them. As encoded in the germline V gene, CDR1 is KGHSH while CDR2 is LQKENI. The entry originates in a study of graft-versus-host responses after intestinal transplantation (dated by TCRdb to the early 2020s). Background on the whole study: Multivisceral, liver-intestinal, or isolated intestinal transplants were received by the recipients. Every recipient was given anti-thymocyte globulin induction, then maintenance tacrolimus and steroids for about three years. A cohort of about two dozen intestinal transplant recipients, including one retransplant, was enrolled, and a few patients lacking pretransplant specimens were excluded. To identify alloreactive clones, pre-transplant mixed lymphocyte reaction products were sequenced and then compared with unstimulated pre-transplant donor and recipient T cells. Graft-versus-host and host-versus-graft alloreactive T cell clones were tracked in the graft, circulation and bone marrow after intestinal transplantation using bulk TCR-beta CDR3 sequencing. Rather than being sequenced by the commercial service, samples from a few later patients were sequenced in-house on an Illumina MiSeq and processed with MiXCR. Donor T cell macrochimerism was defined as a peak of at least 4% donor T cells among recipient peripheral blood mononuclear cells.

Results and caveats for the whole study, not just this receptor: Early after transplant, peak levels of circulating GvH clones were associated with declines in HvG clones. GvH clones were detected in recipient bone marrow, and some of these GvH clones were observed earlier in ileal mucosa or blood, consistent with an intestinal mucosal origin. The conclusions were limited by the relatively low number and heterogeneity of the intestinal transplant patients. Patients with donor T cell macrochimerism had high GvH to HvG T cell clonal ratios in their allografts.

This sample's time point label indicates: cells obtained before transplantation from donor or recipient. CD3+CD4+ and CD3+CD8+ populations were FACS-sorted from unstimulated pre-transplant donor and recipient cells taken from spleen or lymph nodes. Recombination connected TRBV18 to TRBJ1-1; the D segment cannot be called with confidence. Sequencing used unstimulated CD4+ T cells sorted from spleen or lymph node cells, obtained before intestinal transplant. The clonotype comes from a human donor who received an intestinal transplant. For the CDR3, the sequence is CASSPYTNTEAFF. The sequenced DNA: TGTGCCAGCTCACCTTACACCAACACTGAAGCTTTCTTT.